This T cell receptor beta chain derives from a study of identical twins. This clonotype was counted ten times or more. As yet, its antigen is unknown. TCRdb re-called the 5' RACE reads through MiXCR, storing one row per CDR3 protein. The sample records more than 650,000 distinct CDR3 sequences, around 5.7% being singletons. The study, taken as a whole, reports: Zero-insertion findings could be partly confounded by invariant cells (MAIT and iNKT cells).

Germline V gene sequence: CDR1 SGHRS, CDR2 YFSETQ. V shed 4 bases, J shed 3 bases, and the junction held 6 bases outside the gene matches. There are 14 residues in the CDR3. Sequencing was performed on naive T cells sorted from blood. The receptor was isolated from a man between 18 and 29 years old in good health. This chain uses TRBV5-1 with TRBJ1-1, with TRBD1 matching 7 bases. CDR3 nucleotide sequence: TGCGCCAGCAGCCCGCGGGACAGCTACACTGAAGCTTTCTTT. Protein sequence: CASSPRDSYTEAFF.